Described below is a single T cell receptor beta chain sequence and its context. The data stem from a study of blood T cell repertoires in COVID-19. The overall study: There were acute and convalescent COVID-19 samples, and they came from the United States, Italy and Spain.

In the original workflow: Nucleated cell counts were estimated from reference gene primer amplification. Repertoires were generated with immunoSEQ multiplex PCR, while TCRdb's copy carries only in-frame clones and drops some. The V and J calls and clone size come from that table; D and trimming were worked out from the DNA. The repertoire holds a few hundred thousand clones, with around 84% as singletons. V lost 5 bases to trimming and J lost 1 base; unmatched junction nucleotides: 4. Germline V CDR1 and CDR2: SGHVS, FNYEAQ. The CDR3 extends over 16 amino acids. This clonotype was sampled from a woman in her forties or fifties who had been exposed to COVID-19. The sequenced material came from PBMCs or T cells enriched from blood (not recorded which). This chain connects TRBV7-6 to TRBJ2-2, with TRBD2 identical over 10 bases. Here the CDR3 reads CASSLIAGGNTGELFF. CDR3 bases: TGTGCCAGCAGCCTAATAGCGGGGGGGAACACCGGGGAGCTGTTTTTT.